The 15 T cell receptor beta chains reported below all come from one sample, sequenced in a study of regulatory T cells in long-lasting Graves disease. Indicated time point: newly diagnosed GD, antithyroid drugs for less than 3 months. TCR sequences were obtained from RNA taken from PBMCs. In building TCR beta libraries, iRepertoire HTBI primers were used together with Arm-PCR of CDR3 regions. TCRdb processed the multiplex PCR reads anew with MiXCR; each CDR3 protein has one entry. The profile covers 450,000 to 600,000 distinct CDR3 sequences, with 15% to 20% appearing a single time and 10% to 15% taken by the ten largest. These same data were also listed under a study on T cells in Graves' hyperthyroidism and ophthalmopathy.

The sample was peripheral blood mononuclear cells (PBMCs), taken at new diagnosis, from a patient treated with antithyroid drugs. The receptors here all came from a middle-aged man with Graves disease.

This clonotype showed up just a few times. The CDR3, as DNA: TGTGCCAGCAGTTACTCTGACTCAAGCTCCTATAATTCACCCCTCCACTTT. It yields the protein CASSYSDSSSYNSPLHF. The rearrangement uses TRBV6-5 and TRBJ1-6; no clear D. V lost 0 bases and J 0 bases, leaving 9 bases between the germline ends. This CDR3 spans 17 amino acids. From germline, CDR1 is MNHEY and CDR2 SVGAGI.

This clonotype showed up many times. This rearrangement joins TRBV7-9 to TRBJ2-3; TRBD2 might be the D (5 bases). This CDR3 is 13 amino acids long. V dropped 5 bases and J dropped 1 base, with 7 bases sitting between them. Germline assignment: CDR1 SEHNR and CDR2 FQNEAQ (reference sequence). CDR3 bases: TGTGCCAGCAGCGATAGCGGCACAGATACGCAGTATTTT. This translates into CASSDSGTDTQYF.

This clonotype was counted at least ten times. The rearrangement links TRBV7-8 to TRBJ2-7, with TRBD2 matching over 8 bases. CDR3 length: 15 residues. V shed 5 bases, J shed 4 bases, and the junction held 10 bases outside the gene matches. In germline, CDR1 is SGHVS, CDR2 FQNEAQ. CDR3 DNA: TGTGCCAGCAGCCCAACCACCGGGAGGGCTTACGAGCAGTACTTC. Translating it yields CASSPTTGRAYEQYF.

This clonotype appeared many times. The CDR3 region is CSANLLAGGGDEQFF. Written as DNA, the CDR3 is TGCAGTGCTAACCTACTAGCGGGAGGTGGTGATGAGCAGTTCTTC. The chain couples TRBV20-1 to TRBJ2-1; 12 bases are a match to TRBD2. The CDR3 is 15 amino acids. Trimming cost V 4 bases and J 8 bases; bases outside gene matches: 9. Germline CDR1 DFQATT, CDR2 SNEGSKA (reference sequence).

This clonotype was picked up a small number of times. The chain combines TRBV19 with TRBJ1-1; 9 bases are a match to TRBD1. The CDR3 runs to 16 residues. The junction had 11 bases not matched to a gene; V was cut back by 5 bases and J by 4 bases. Looked up from germline, CDR1 is LNHDA and CDR2 is SQIVND (reference sequence). CDR3 nucleotides: TGTGCCAGTAGTGACCCCCCACAGGGGGCCGGCACTGAAGCTTTCTTT. Its protein is CASSDPPQGAGTEAFF.

This clonotype showed up just a few times. The V and J genes are TRBV3-1 and TRBJ2-3; D gene unclear. The germline V and J ends were trimmed by 0 bases and 2 bases, with 15 bases remaining between them. The germline V gene encodes CDR1 LGHDT and CDR2 YNNKEL (reference sequence). This CDR3 has 17 amino acids. CDR3 amino acids: CASSQDMGPADTDTQYF. CDR3 bases: TGTGCCAGCAGCCAAGATATGGGTCCGGCGGACACAGATACGCAGTATTTT.

This clonotype was seen only a few times. V gene TRBV7-9 combines with J gene TRBJ2-1; TRBD2 aligns across 10 bases. V lost 6 bases and J lost 5; bases outside the gene matches: 22. CDR3 length: 20 amino acids. Germline V gene sequence: CDR1 SEHNR, CDR2 FQNEAQ (reference sequence). The CDR3 sequence is CASSFRGVAGGSLGHNEQFF. CDR3 bases: TGTGCCAGCAGTTTTAGAGGGGTAGCGGGAGGAAGTTTGGGGCACAATGAGCAGTTCTTC.

With regard to this clonotype: This may come from a read error, since a much larger clone is one base off. The V call is TRBV29-1, the J call TRBJ2-1; D might be TRBD2 (6 bases). The length of the CDR3 is 12 residues. CDR1 is SQVTM and CDR2 is ANQGSEA in the germline V gene. Deletions cut 5 bases from V and 7 bases from J, with 12 bases between. The CDR3 sequence: CSVRELMNEQFF. CDR3 nucleotide sequence: TGCAGCGTTCGGGAGTTAATGAATGAGCAGTTCTTC.

This clonotype has at least ten counts. This chain joins TRBV7-9 and TRBJ2-7, with D unresolved. V was cut by 1 base and J by 6 bases, with 7 bases left in between. The CDR3 is 12 residues long. The germline gives CDR1 SEHNR, CDR2 FQNEAQ (reference sequence). CDR3 amino acids: CASSLGWTEQYF. Written as DNA, the CDR3 is TGTGCCAGCAGCTTAGGGTGGACCGAGCAGTACTTC.

Details on this clonotype: A much larger clone lies a single base off, so this may be a read error. The chain uses TRBV28 and TRBJ2-5, with a tentative D call TRBD1 (5 bases). The CDR3 is made up of 14 amino acids. V was cut by 8 bases and J by 1 base, with 14 bases left in between. CDR1 MDHEN and CDR2 SYDVKM come from the germline V gene. This CDR3 reads CASSPKDIQETQYF. Here the CDR3 DNA reads TGTGCCAGCTCACCAAAGGACATCCAAGAGACCCAGTACTTC.

This clonotype has a count of ten or more. The V call is TRBV11-2, the J call TRBJ2-2; 7 positions agree with TRBD2. This CDR3 region has 19 residues. Per the germline V gene, CDR1 is SGHAT and CDR2 is FQNNGV. V dropped 0 bases and J dropped 0; count of bases not matched to a gene: 10. The CDR3 region has the DNA TGTGCCAGCAGCTTAGATACCGGGAGGAGGTTCGCGAACACCGGGGAGCTGTTTTTT. Translating it yields CASSLDTGRRFANTGELFF.

This clonotype was counted ten times or more. V is TRBV12-3 or TRBV12-4 and J is TRBJ1-5; D not certain. The V end was cut by 3 bases, the J end by 0 bases, with 9 bases between. This CDR3 contains 15 residues. CDR3 nucleotide sequence: TGTGCCAGCAGTTTTCGAGAGTATAGCAATCAGCCCCAGCATTTT. This sequence encodes CASSFREYSNQPQHF.

This clonotype was seen ten or more times. Sequence at one end of the junction differs from germline and may be a read error. This chain connects TRBV2 to TRBJ2-3; 8 bases agree with TRBD1. The CDR3 consists of 9 residues. CDR1 SNHLY and CDR2 FYNNEI come from the germline V gene. CDR3 sequence reads: CASNNRGWF. Here the CDR3 DNA reads TGTGCCAGCAATAACAGGGGGTGGTTT.

This clonotype was seen at least ten times. The chain links TRBV5-1 to TRBJ2-7; maybe TRBD2 (6 bases). Trimming removed 3 bases at V and 2 bases at J, with 15 bases between. The CDR3 contains 15 residues. Germline V gene sequence: CDR1 SGHRS, CDR2 YFSETQ. The CDR3 region is CASSSRAGPTYEQYF. DNA of the CDR3: TGCGCCAGCAGCTCCCGTGCGGGACCTACCTACGAGCAGTACTTC.

This clonotype was detected only a few times. V usage is TRBV29-1 and J usage is TRBJ2-6; D uncertain. Germline CDR1 reads SQVTM; CDR2 reads ANQGSEA. This CDR3 comprises 13 residues. Trimming shortened V by 1 base and J by 0 bases, and 1 base separated the two germline ends. This chain's CDR3 is CSVEGSGANVLTF. CDR3 coding DNA: TGCAGCGTTGAAGGCTCTGGGGCCAACGTCCTGACTTTC.